These 10 T cell receptor beta chains share one sample of origin, sequenced in a study of identical twins. TCRdb ran MiXCR on the 5' RACE reads and lists one entry per CDR3 protein. Among roughly 710,000 distinct CDR3 sequences listed, around 6% were seen once. The sample was naive T cells sorted from blood. Every receptor here comes from a man aged 18 to 30 in good health.

This clonotype was seen repeatedly, ten times or more. The chain recombines TRBV20-1 with TRBJ1-2; D remains unclear. The CDR3 is made up of 12 amino acids. Deletions cut 2 bases from V and 6 bases from J, with 10 bases between. The germline V gene has CDR1 DFQATT and CDR2 SNEGSKA (reference sequence). Written as DNA, the CDR3 is TGCAGTGCTAGAAATTCCCTGGATGGCTACACCTTC. This codes for CSARNSLDGYTF.

This clonotype was seen many times. The chain carries TRBV5-1 and TRBJ2-5; D is tentatively TRBD1 or TRBD2 (5 bases each). Trimming shortened V by 2 bases and J by 1 base, and 12 bases separated the two germline ends. Germline V lookup: CDR1 SGHRS, CDR2 YFSETQ. This CDR3 spans 15 amino acids. CDR3 protein: CASSLSTGPQETQYF. In nucleotides, the CDR3 is TGCGCCAGCAGCTTATCGACGGGACCCCAAGAGACCCAGTACTTC. Full variable domain (rest looked up from reference TRBV5-1 and TRBJ2-5): KAGVTQTPRYLIKTRGQQVTLSCSPISGHRSVSWYQQTPGQGLQFLFEYFSETQRNKGNFPGRFSGRQFSNSRSEMNVSTLELGDSALYLCASSLSTGPQETQYFGPGTRLLVL.

There are a few counts of this clonotype. The chain uses TRBV11-3 and TRBJ2-3; maybe TRBD2 (6 bases). The CDR3 loop spans 16 amino acids. Trimming removed 2 bases from V and 1 base from J, with 13 bases in between. Germline loops: CDR1 SGHNT, CDR2 YENEEA. As DNA, the CDR3 is TGTGCCAGCAGCTTATTCGGGGGAACTGGCACAGATACGCAGTATTTT. It translates to CASSLFGGTGTDTQYF.

This clonotype came up a few times. The chain combines TRBV29-1 with TRBJ2-1; D call uncertain. V lost 7 bases and J lost 10, with 20 bases in between. The CDR3 loop spans 13 amino acids. Germline V gene sequence: CDR1 SQVTM, CDR2 ANQGSEA. CDR3 amino acids: CSGAEHLVEEQFF. In DNA, the CDR3 is TGCAGCGGGGCGGAGCACCTGGTAGAAGAGCAGTTCTTC.

The rearrangement joins TRBV18 to TRBJ2-7, with 9 positions matching TRBD1. CDR3 length equals 15 residues. Germline trimming cut 1 base from V and 7 bases from J; bases unmatched to any gene: 8. Looked up from germline, CDR1 is KGHSH and CDR2 is LQKENI. CDR3 DNA sequence: TGTGCCAGCTCACCACGTGGACAGGGGTCAGGGGAGCAGTACTTC. As protein: CASSPRGQGSGEQYF.

J is TRBJ2-3 and V is TRBV4-3; 8 bases match TRBD2. J was trimmed by 4 bases and V by 5 bases; bases with no gene match: 2. Germline V gene sequence: CDR1 LGHNA, CDR2 YSLEER. CDR3 length: 13 amino acids. Written as DNA, the CDR3 is TGCGCCAGCAGCGTCGGGAGGGCAGATACGCAGTATTTT. It is translated as CASSVGRADTQYF.

This clonotype came up a few times. V and J are TRBV5-6 and TRBJ2-7; D not certain. Germline CDR1 is SGHDT and CDR2 is YYEEEE. This CDR3 comprises 16 residues. V was pared by 4 bases and J by 0 bases, with 17 bases between. The CDR3 is CASSKVAEPFSYEQYF. CDR3 in DNA: TGTGCCAGCAGCAAGGTGGCAGAACCCTTCTCCTACGAGCAGTACTTC.

This clonotype was counted only a few times. The J gene is TRBJ1-2, the V gene TRBV30, with 11 bases identical to TRBD1. V dropped 3 bases and J dropped 4; count of bases not matched to a gene: 4. Germline V gene lookup returns CDR1 GTSNPN and CDR2 SVGIG (reference sequence). The CDR3 has 14 residues. CDR3 nucleotide sequence: TGTGCCTGGAGGCGGACAGGGGGCTCCTATGGCTACACCTTC. Its protein product is CAWRRTGGSYGYTF.

DNA of the CDR3: TGTGCCAGCAGCGCGAAACAGGGGATGAACACTGAAGCTTTCTTT. Residues: CASSAKQGMNTEAFF. The J gene is TRBJ1-1, the V gene TRBV7-6, with 7 bases matching TRBD1. In germline, CDR1 is SGHVS, CDR2 FNYEAQ. The CDR3 covers 15 residues. V dropped 5 bases and J dropped 0; count of bases not matched to a gene: 6. Together with reference TRBV7-6 and TRBJ1-1, the CDR3 gives the full variable domain: GAGVSQSPRYKVTKRGQDVALRCDPISGHVSLYWYRQALGQGPEFLTYFNYEAQQDKSGLPNDRFSAERPEGSISTLTIQRTEQRDSAMYRCASSAKQGMNTEAFFGQGTRLTVV.

This clonotype showed up just a few times. The chain carries TRBV6-5 and TRBJ2-2, with D unclear. Germline V gene sequence: CDR1 MNHEY, CDR2 SVGAGI. Trimming removed 7 bases from V and 6 bases from J, with 9 bases in between. This CDR3 is built from 12 residues. CDR3 protein: CASTGGSGELFF. CDR3 DNA sequence: TGTGCCAGCACGGGTGGTTCCGGGGAGCTGTTTTTT.